Listed below are T cell receptor beta chains from one sample, sequenced in a study of shared clonotypes between healthy human individuals. TCRdb's table, derived via immunoSEQ multiplex PCR, lists solely in-frame clones and lacks some. The sample shows around 2.1 million clones, roughly 91% of them seen only once. Sequenced sample: naive CD8+ T cells from PBMCs. Receptor source: a man younger than 35 in good health. Some clones in this sample may be carry-over from other donors' samples. The CDR3 runs from the conserved cysteine through the conserved F or W. A D gene is named only where the DNA matches it firmly. The listing skips clone size in some rows; elsewhere it reads once, few, many or a size class.

V gene	clone size	D gene	J gene	CDR3 DNA	CDR3 protein
TRBV9	-	TRBD2	TRBJ2-5	TGTGCCAGCAGCGTAGCCGGTAGCGGGGGCACCCAAGAGACCCAGTACTTC	CASSVAGSGGTQETQYF
TRBV4-3	-	TRBD2	TRBJ2-3	TGCGCCAGCAGCCGTGGCGGGAGGGTTACAGATACGCAGTATTTT	CASSRGGRVTDTQYF
TRBV15	-	-	TRBJ2-5	TGTGCCACCAGCAGGGGGCTAGCGAGCGGGGAGACCCAGTACTTC	CATSRGLASGETQYF
TRBV7-6	-	TRBD2	TRBJ2-1	TGTGCCAGCAGCCAAGGGACTAGCGGGAGGGGGCAGTTCTTC	CASSQGTSGRGQFF
TRBV5-4	-	TRBD1	TRBJ2-5	TGTGCCAGCAGCCGTACAGGGGAAGGAGAGACCCAGTACTTC	CASSRTGEGETQYF
TRBV7-9	-	-	TRBJ1-1	TGTGCCAGCAGCTTCGGTGAGTCGTTGGCACCGAACACTGAAGCTTTCTTT	CASSFGESLAPNTEAFF
TRBV28	-	-	TRBJ2-3	TGTGCCAGCAGCTTGGAGGACACTAGCACAGATACGCAGTATTTT	CASSLEDTSTDTQYF
TRBV9	-	TRBD1	TRBJ2-1	TGTGCCAGCAGCACGGGACAGAGCAATGAGCAGTTCTTC	CASSTGQSNEQFF
TRBV5-1	-	TRBD1	TRBJ1-4	TGCGCCAGCAGCTTGACCGGGACAGCCCCCTTAGGGGAAAAACTGTTTTTT	CASSLTGTAPLGEKLFF
TRBV29-1	-	TRBD2	TRBJ2-3	TGCAGCGTTGAACTCCCCCTTCTAGCGGGTCACACAGATACGCAGTATTTT	CSVELPLLAGHTDTQYF
TRBV5-6	-	-	TRBJ2-1	TGTGCCAGCAGCTTGGGAGGGGCCACCCTTTACAATGAGCAGTTCTTC	CASSLGGATLYNEQFF
TRBV2	-	TRBD1	TRBJ2-7	TGTGCCAGCAACTTCCCGGGACAGGGCTTGCACGAGCAGTACTTC	CASNFPGQGLHEQYF
TRBV30	-	-	TRBJ1-1	TGTGCCTGGAGTGGGCTGCGGATTGAAGCTTTCTTT	CAWSGLRIEAFF
TRBV5-4	-	TRBD2	TRBJ2-1	TGTGCCAGCAGCCAACTAGCGGGAGGGCCCTACAATGAGCAGTTCTTC	CASSQLAGGPYNEQFF
TRBV7-9	-	-	TRBJ2-7	TGTGCCAGCAGCTTAGTCACGGACTACGAGCAGTACTTC	CASSLVTDYEQYF
TRBV7-8	-	-	TRBJ1-1	TGTGCCAGCAGCTTAGATTCGTCTGAAGCTTTCTTT	CASSLDSSEAFF
TRBV5-6	-	-	TRBJ2-5	TGTGCCAGCAGCTTGGTAGGGTCGGGAGAGACCCAGTACTTC	CASSLVGSGETQYF
TRBV27	-	TRBD1	TRBJ2-1	TGTGCCAGCAGTATACAGGGGAAAATAACCTACAATGAGCAGTTCTTC	CASSIQGKITYNEQFF
TRBV20-1	-	-	TRBJ2-7	TGCAGTGCTAGAGGGGCCTACGAGCAGTACTTC	CSARGAYEQYF
TRBV7-2	-	TRBD1	TRBJ2-7	TGTGCCAGCAGCCCACGGGACAGGGGCTACGAGCAGTACTTC	CASSPRDRGYEQYF
TRBV13	once	TRBD1	TRBJ2-1	TGTGCCAGCAGCTCCCCCCGGGACAGGGCCTACAATGAGCAGTTCTTC	CASSSPRDRAYNEQFF
TRBV21-1	-	-	TRBJ1-1	TGTGCCAGCTGCCGCCCCGTGCGGAGGCACACTGAAGCTTTCTTT	CASCRPVRRHTEAFF
TRBV27	once	-	TRBJ1-2	TGTGCCAGCGGACTTGGGCCGGGCTATGGCTACACCTTC	CASGLGPGYGYTF
TRBV27	-	-	TRBJ2-5	TGTGCCAGCAGTGGCCGGACAGAAGAGACCCAGTACTTC	CASSGRTEETQYF
TRBV2	-	TRBD1	TRBJ2-3	TGTGCCAGCAGCCCCCGTGAGGGGGCGCGGACAGATACGCAGTATTTT	CASSPREGARTDTQYF
TRBV28	-	-	TRBJ1-5	TGTGCCAGCAGTCCCCAGCGGGGGCGAAATCAGCCCCAGCATTTT	CASSPQRGRNQPQHF
TRBV6-6	-	-	TRBJ2-5	TGTGCCAGCAGTTCCCTGACGGGTCACGAGACCCAGTACTTC	CASSSLTGHETQYF
TRBV28	-	-	TRBJ2-7	TGTGCCAGCAGTACCAGGCCAACCGGGGGCCCCTACGAGCAGTACTTC	CASSTRPTGGPYEQYF
TRBV5-1	-	TRBD1	TRBJ1-3	TGCGCCAGCACTACAGGGGCTGGAAACACCATATATTTT	CASTTGAGNTIYF